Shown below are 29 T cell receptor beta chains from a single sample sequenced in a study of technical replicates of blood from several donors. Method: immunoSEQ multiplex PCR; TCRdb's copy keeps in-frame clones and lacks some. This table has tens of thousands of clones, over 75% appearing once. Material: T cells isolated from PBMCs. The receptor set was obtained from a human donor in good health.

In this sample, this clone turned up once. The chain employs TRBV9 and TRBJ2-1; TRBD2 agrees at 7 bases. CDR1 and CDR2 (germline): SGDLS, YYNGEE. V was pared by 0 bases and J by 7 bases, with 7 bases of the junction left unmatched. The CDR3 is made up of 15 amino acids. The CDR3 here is CASSVAGTKGNEQFF. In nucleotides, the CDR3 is TGTGCCAGCAGCGTAGCTGGGACTAAGGGAAATGAGCAGTTCTTC.

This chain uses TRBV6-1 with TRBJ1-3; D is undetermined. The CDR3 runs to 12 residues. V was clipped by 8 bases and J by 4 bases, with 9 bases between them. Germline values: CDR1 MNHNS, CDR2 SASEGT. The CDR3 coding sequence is TGTGCCAGCCGATTGAGAGGAAACACCATATATTTT. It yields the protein CASRLRGNTIYF.

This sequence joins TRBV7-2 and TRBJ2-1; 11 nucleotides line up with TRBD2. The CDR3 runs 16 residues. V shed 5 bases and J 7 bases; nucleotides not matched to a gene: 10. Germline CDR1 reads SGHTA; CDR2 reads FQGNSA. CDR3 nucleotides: TGTGCCAGCAGCCTAATAGCGGGAGGGGGAAAAAATGAGCAGTTCTTC. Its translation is CASSLIAGGGKNEQFF.

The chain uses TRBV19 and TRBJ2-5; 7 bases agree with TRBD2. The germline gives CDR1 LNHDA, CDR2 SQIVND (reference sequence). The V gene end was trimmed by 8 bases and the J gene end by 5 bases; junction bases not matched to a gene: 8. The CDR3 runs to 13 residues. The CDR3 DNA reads TGTGCCAGTGGCGGGAGCATCGGGGAGACCCAGTACTTC. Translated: CASGGSIGETQYF.

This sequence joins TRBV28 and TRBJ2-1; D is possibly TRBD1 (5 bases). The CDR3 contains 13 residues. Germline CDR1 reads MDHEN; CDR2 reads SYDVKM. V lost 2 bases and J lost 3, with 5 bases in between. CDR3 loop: CASSLTGYNEQFF. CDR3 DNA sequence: TGTGCCAGCAGTTTAACAGGCTACAATGAGCAGTTCTTC.

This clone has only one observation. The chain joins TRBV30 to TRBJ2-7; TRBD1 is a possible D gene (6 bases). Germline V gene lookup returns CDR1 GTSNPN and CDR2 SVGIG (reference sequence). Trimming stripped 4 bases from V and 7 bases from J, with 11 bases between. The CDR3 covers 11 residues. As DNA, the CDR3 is TGTGCCTGGACAGGGGAGACAGAGCAGTACTTC. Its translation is CAWTGETEQYF.

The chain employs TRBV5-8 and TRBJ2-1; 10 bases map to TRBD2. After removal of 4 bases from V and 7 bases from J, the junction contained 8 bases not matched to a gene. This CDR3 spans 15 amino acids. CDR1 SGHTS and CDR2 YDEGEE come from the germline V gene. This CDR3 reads CASSQLAGVGNEQFF. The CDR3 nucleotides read TGTGCCAGCAGCCAGCTAGCGGGAGTGGGGAATGAGCAGTTCTTC.

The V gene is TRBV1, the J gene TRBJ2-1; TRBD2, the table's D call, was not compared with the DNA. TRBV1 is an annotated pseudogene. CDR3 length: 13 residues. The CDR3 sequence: CTRSCVSYNEQFF. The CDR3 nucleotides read TGCACCAGAAGCTGCGTCTCCTACAATGAGCAGTTCTTC.

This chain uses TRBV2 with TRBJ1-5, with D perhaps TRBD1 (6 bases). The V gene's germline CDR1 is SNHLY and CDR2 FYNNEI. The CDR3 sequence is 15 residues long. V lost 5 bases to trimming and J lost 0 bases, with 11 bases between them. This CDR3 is CASSRTVYSNQPQHF. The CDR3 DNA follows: TGTGCCAGCAGTAGGACAGTATATAGCAATCAGCCCCAGCATTTT.

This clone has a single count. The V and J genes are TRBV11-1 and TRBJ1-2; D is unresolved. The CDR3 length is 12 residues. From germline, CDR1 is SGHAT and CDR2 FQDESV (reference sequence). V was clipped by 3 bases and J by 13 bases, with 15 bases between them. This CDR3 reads CASSFERVGITF. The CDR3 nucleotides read TGTGCCAGCAGCTTTGAGAGGGTTGGGATCACCTTC.

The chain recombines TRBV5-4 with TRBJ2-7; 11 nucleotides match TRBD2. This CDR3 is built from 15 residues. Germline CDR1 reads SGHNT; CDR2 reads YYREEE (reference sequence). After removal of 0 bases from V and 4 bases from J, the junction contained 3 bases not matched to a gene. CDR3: CASSLGLAGGYEQYF. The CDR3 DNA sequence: TGTGCCAGCAGCTTGGGGCTAGCGGGAGGATACGAGCAGTACTTC.

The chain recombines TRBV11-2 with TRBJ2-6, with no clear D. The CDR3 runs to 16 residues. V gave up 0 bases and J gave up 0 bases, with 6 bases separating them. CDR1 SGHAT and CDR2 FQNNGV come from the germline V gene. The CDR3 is CASSLERSSGANVLTF. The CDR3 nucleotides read TGTGCCAGCAGCTTAGAACGGAGCTCTGGGGCCAACGTCCTGACTTTC.

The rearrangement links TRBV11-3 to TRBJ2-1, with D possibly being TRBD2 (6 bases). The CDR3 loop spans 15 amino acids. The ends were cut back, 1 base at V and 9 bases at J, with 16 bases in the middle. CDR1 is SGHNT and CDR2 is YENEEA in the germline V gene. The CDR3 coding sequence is TGTGCCAGCAGCTTAGGAGGAAAACGGGAGTTTGAGCAGTTCTTC. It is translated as CASSLGGKREFEQFF.

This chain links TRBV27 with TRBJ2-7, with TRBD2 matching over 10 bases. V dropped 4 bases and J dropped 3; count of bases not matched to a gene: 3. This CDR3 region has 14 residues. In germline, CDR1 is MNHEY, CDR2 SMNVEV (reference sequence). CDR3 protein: CASSWASGSYEQYF. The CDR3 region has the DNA TGTGCCAGCAGTTGGGCTAGCGGGAGCTACGAGCAGTACTTC.

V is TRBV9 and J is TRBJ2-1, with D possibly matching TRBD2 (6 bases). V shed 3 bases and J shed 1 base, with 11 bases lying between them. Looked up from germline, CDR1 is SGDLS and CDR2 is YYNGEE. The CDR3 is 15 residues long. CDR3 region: CASSELASSYNEQFF. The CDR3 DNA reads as TGTGCCAGCAGCGAACTAGCATCGTCCTACAATGAGCAGTTCTTC.

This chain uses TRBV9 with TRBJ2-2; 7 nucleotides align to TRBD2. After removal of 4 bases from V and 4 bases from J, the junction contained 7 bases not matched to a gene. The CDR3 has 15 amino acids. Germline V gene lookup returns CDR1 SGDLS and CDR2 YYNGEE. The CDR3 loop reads CASSSRGGVTGELFF. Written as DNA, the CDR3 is TGTGCCAGCAGCTCTAGGGGAGGGGTCACCGGGGAGCTGTTTTTT.

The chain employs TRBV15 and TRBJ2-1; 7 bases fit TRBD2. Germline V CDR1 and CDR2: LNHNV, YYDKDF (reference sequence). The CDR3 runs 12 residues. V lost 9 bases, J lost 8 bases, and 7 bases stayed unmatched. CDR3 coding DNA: TGTGCCACAGGACTAGTCTCCTATGAGCAGTTCTTC. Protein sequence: CATGLVSYEQFF. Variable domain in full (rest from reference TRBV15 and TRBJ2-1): DAMVIQNPRYQVTQFGKPVTLSCSQTLNHNVMYWYQQKSSQAPKLLFHYYDKDFNNEADTPDNFQSRRPNTSFCFLDIRSPGLGDTAMYLCATGLVSYEQFFGPGTRLTVL.

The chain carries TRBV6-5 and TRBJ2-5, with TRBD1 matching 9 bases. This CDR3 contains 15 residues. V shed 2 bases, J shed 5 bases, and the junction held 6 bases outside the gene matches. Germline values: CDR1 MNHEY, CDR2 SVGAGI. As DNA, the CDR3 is TGTGCCAGCAGTTACCCGGGACAGGGAGGCGAGACCCAGTACTTC. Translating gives CASSYPGQGGETQYF.

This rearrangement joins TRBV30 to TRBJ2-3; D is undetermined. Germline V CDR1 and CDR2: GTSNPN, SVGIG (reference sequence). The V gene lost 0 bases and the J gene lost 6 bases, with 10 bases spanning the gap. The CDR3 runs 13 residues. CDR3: CAWSVASRDTQYF. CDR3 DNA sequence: TGTGCCTGGAGTGTAGCTAGTCGGGATACGCAGTATTTT.

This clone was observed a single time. CDR3 sequence (DNA): TGCAGTGCTAGTTATTCCGGGGAGCTGTTTTTT. Translation gives CSASYSGELFF. The chain is built from TRBV20-1 and TRBJ2-2, with D uncertain. V was clipped by 3 bases and J by 6 bases, with 5 bases between them. Germline V gene lookup returns CDR1 DFQATT and CDR2 SNEGSKA (reference sequence). The CDR3 totals 11 residues.

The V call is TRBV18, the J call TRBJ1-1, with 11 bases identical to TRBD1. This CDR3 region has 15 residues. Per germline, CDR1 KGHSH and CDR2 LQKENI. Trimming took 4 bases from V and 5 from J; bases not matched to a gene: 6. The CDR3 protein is CASSRSGTGGTEAFF. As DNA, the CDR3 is TGTGCCAGCTCACGGTCCGGGACAGGGGGAACTGAAGCTTTCTTT.

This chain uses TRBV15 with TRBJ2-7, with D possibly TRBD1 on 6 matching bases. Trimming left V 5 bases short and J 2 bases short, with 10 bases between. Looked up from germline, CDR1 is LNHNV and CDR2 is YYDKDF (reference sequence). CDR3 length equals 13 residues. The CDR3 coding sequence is TGTGCCACCAGCCGGGACATCCCCTACGAGCAGTACTTC. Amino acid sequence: CATSRDIPYEQYF.

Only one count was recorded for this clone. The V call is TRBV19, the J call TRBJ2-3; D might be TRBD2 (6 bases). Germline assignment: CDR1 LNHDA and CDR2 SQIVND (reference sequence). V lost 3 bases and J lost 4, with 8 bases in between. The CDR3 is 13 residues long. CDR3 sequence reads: CASSMAGSDTQYF. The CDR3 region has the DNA TGTGCCAGTAGTATGGCGGGATCAGATACGCAGTATTTT.

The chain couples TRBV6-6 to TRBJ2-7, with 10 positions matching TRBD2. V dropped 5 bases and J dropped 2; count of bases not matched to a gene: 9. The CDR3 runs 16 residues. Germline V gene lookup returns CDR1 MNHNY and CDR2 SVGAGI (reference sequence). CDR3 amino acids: CASSPQGLAHTYEQYF. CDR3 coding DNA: TGTGCCAGCAGTCCTCAGGGACTAGCGCATACCTACGAGCAGTACTTC.

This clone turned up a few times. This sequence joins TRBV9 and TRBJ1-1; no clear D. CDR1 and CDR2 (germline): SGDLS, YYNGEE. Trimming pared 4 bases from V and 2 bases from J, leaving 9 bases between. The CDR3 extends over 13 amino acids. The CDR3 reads CASSTQLNTEAFF. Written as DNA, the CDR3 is TGTGCCAGCAGCACACAGTTAAACACTGAAGCTTTCTTT.

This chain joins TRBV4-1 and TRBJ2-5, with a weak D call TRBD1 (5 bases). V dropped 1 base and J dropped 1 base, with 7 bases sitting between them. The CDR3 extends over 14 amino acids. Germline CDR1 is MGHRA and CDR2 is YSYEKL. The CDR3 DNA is TGCGCCAGCAGCCAAGGACAGCTCCAAGAGACCCAGTACTTC. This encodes CASSQGQLQETQYF.

CDR3 nucleotides: TGTGCCAGCAGCCGGGACATCGCTGCTGGGGAGCTGTTTTTT. Its protein product is CASSRDIAAGELFF. This sequence joins TRBV7-6 and TRBJ2-2, with D possibly being TRBD1 (6 bases). This CDR3 region has 14 residues. CDR1 and CDR2 (germline): SGHVS, FNYEAQ. The germline V and J ends were trimmed by 5 bases and 8 bases, with 15 bases remaining between them.

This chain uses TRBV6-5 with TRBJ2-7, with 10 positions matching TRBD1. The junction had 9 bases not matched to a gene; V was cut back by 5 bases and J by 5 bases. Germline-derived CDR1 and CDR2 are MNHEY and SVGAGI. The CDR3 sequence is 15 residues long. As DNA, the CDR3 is TGTGCCAGCAGTCCCCGGGACAGGGGTTCCCACGAGCAGTACTTC. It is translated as CASSPRDRGSHEQYF.

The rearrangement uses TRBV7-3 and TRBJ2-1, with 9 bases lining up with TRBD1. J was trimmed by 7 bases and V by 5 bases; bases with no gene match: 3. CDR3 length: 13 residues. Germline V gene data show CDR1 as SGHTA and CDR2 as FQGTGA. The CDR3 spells CASSPGQGNEQFF. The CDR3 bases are TGTGCCAGCAGCCCCGGACAGGGGAATGAGCAGTTCTTC.